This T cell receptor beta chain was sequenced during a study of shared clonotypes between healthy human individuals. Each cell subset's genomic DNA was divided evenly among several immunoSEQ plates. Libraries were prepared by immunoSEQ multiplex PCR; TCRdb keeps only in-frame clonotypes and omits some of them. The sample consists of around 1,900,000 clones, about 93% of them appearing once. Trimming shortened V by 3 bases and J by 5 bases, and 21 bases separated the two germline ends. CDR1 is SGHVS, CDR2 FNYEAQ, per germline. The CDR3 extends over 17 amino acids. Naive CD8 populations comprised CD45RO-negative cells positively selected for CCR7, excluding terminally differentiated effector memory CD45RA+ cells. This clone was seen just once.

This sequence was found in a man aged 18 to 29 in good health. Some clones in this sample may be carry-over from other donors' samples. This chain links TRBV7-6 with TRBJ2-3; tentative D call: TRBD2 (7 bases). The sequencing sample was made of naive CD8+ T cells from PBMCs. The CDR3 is CASSFGVWGGLIDTQYF. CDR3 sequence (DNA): TGTGCCAGCAGCTTCGGCGTATGGGGGGGGCTTATAGATACGCAGTATTTT. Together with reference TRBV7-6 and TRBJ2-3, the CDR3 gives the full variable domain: GAGVSQSPRYKVTKRGQDVALRCDPISGHVSLYWYRQALGQGPEFLTYFNYEAQQDKSGLPNDRFSAERPEGSISTLTIQRTEQRDSAMYRCASSFGVWGGLIDTQYFGPGTRLTVL.